This T cell receptor beta chain was identified in a study of blood T cell repertoires in COVID-19. About the study: T cells, B-cell-depleted T cells, or PBMCs provided the cDNA or gDNA that served as material.

This CDR3 is 14 amino acids long. The V end lost 0 bases, the J end lost 5 bases, and 11 bases lay between the germline ends. Per germline, CDR1 SGHRS and CDR2 YFSETQ. This clone appeared once. The data were produced by immunoSEQ multiplex PCR, yet TCRdb's version contains in-frame clones alone and is incomplete. The data show tens of thousands of clones, roughly 80% seen once. Sequenced input: peripheral blood. The sequence was obtained from a woman of 80 years or more with active or convalescent COVID-19. The genes are TRBV5-1 and TRBJ2-5, with a tentative D call TRBD1 (5 bases). For the CDR3, the DNA is TGCGCCAGCAGCTTGGGACAGTCGGTGGAGACCCAGTACTTC. Amino acid sequence: CASSLGQSVETQYF.